This T cell receptor beta chain was identified in a study of cytomegalovirus exposure and HLA in healthy donors. A multiplex PCR was run with 60 Vbeta primers and 13 Jbeta primers. Libraries were prepared by immunoSEQ multiplex PCR; TCRdb keeps only in-frame clonotypes and omits some of them. This table has approximately 100,000 clones, 55% to 80% appearing once. Germline CDR1 reads GTSNPN; CDR2 reads SVGIG (reference sequence). V lost 1 base and J lost 3, with 11 bases in between. This CDR3 has 14 residues. Material: PBMCs. V gene TRBV30 combines with J gene TRBJ2-3; D may be TRBD2 (5 bases). This sequence was found in a female donor in good health and CMV-seronegative. For the CDR3, the DNA is TGTGCCTGGAGTGGACCTAGGAGGACAGATACGCAGTATTTT. Amino acids: CAWSGPRRTDTQYF.